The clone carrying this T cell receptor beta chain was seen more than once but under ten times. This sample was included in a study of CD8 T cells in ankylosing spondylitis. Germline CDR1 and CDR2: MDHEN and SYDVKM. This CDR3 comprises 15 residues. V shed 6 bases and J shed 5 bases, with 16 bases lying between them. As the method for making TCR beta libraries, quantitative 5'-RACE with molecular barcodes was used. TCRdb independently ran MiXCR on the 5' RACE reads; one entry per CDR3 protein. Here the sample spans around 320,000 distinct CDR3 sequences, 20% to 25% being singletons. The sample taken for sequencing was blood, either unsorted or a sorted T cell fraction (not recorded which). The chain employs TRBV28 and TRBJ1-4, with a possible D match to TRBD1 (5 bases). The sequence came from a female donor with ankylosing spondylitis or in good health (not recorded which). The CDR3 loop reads CASSFAPRGNEKLFF. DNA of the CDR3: TGTGCCAGCAGCTTTGCGCCCCGGGGCAATGAAAAACTGTTTTTT.